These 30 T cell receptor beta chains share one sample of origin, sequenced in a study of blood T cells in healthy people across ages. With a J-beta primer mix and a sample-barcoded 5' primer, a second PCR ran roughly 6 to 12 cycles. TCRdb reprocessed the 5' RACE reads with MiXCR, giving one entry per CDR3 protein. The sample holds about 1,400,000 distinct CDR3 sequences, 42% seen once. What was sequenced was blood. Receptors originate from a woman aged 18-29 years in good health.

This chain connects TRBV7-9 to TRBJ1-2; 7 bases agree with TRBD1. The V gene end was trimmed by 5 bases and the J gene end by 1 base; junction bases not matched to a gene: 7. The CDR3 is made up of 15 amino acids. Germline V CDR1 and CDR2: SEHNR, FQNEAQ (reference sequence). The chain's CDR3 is CASSPGQVYNYGYTF. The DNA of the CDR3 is TGTGCCAGCAGCCCCGGACAGGTCTATAACTATGGCTACACCTTC.

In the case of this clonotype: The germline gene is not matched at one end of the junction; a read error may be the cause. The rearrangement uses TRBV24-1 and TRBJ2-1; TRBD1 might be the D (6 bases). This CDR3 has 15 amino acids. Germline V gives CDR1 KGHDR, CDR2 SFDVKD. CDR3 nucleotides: TGTGCCACCAGTGACCTACAGGGACCGCGCAATGGGCAGTTCTTC. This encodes CATSDLQGPRNGQFF.

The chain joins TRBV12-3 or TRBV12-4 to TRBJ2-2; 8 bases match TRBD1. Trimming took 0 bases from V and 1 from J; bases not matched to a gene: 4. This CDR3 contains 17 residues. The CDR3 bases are TGTGCCAGCAGTTTAGCCCGAGGACAGGGGAACACCGGGGAGCTGTTTTTT. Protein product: CASSLARGQGNTGELFF.

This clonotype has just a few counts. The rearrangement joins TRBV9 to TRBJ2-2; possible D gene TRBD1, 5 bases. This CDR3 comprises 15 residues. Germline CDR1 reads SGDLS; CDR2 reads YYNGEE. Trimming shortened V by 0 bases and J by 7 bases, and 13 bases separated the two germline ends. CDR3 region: CASSVVPARGGELFF. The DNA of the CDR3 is TGTGCCAGCAGCGTAGTTCCGGCAAGGGGCGGGGAGCTGTTTTTT.

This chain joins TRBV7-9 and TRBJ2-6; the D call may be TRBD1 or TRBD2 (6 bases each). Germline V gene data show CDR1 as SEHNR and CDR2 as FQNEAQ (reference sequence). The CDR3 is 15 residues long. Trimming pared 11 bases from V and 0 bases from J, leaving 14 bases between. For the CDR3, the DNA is TGTGCCGGGGGGCCCCTCGTCTCTGGGGCCAACGTCCTGACTTTC. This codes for CAGGPLVSGANVLTF.

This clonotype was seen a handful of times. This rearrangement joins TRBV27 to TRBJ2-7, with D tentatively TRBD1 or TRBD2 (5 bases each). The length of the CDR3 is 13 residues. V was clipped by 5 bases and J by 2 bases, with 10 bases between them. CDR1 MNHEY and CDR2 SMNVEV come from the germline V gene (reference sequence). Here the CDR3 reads CASSNRGAYEQYF. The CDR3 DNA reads TGTGCCAGCAGTAACCGGGGCGCCTACGAGCAGTACTTC.

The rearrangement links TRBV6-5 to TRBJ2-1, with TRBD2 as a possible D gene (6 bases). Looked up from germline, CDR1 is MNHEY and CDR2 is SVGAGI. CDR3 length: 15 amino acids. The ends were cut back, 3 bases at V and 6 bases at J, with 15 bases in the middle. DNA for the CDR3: TGTGCCAGCAGTTATGGAGGTCCGCGGGGCAATGAGCAGTTCTTC. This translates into CASSYGGPRGNEQFF.

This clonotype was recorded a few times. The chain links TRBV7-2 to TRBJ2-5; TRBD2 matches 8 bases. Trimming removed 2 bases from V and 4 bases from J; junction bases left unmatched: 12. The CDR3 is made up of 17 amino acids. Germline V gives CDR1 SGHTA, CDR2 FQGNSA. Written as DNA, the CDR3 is TGTGCCAGCAGCTTAACCCACATAGGTGCGGGAGGAGAGACCCAGTACTTC. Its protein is CASSLTHIGAGGETQYF. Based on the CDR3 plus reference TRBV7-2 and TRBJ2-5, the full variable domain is GAGVSQSPSNKVTEKGKDVELRCDPISGHTALYWYRQSLGQGLEFLIYFQGNSAPDKSGLPSDRFSAERTGGSVSTLTIQRTQQEDSAVYLCASSLTHIGAGGETQYFGPGTRLLVL.

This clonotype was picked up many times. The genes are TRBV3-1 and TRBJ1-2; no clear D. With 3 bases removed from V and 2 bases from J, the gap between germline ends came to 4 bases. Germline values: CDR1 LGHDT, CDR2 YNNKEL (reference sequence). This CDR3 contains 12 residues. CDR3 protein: CASSQDNYGYTF. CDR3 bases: TGTGCCAGCAGCCAGGACAACTATGGCTACACCTTC.

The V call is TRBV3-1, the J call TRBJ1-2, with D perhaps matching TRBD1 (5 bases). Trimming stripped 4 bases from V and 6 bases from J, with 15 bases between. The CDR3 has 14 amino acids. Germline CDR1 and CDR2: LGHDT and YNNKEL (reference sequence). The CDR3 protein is CASSLSGREHGYTF. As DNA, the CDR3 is TGTGCCAGCAGCCTCTCAGGGAGGGAGCATGGCTACACCTTC.

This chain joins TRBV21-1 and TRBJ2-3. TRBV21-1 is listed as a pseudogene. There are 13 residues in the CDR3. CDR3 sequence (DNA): TGTGCCTGCAGCAAAATGCCGCACGGTACGCAGTATTTT. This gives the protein CACSKMPHGTQYF.

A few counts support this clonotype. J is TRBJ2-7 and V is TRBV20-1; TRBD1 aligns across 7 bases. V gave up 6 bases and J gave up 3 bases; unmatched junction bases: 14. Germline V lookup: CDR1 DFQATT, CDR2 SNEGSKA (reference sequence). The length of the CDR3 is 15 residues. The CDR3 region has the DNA TGCAGTGCCGAACGAGACAGGGAATTTCTCTACGAGCAGTACTTC. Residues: CSAERDREFLYEQYF.

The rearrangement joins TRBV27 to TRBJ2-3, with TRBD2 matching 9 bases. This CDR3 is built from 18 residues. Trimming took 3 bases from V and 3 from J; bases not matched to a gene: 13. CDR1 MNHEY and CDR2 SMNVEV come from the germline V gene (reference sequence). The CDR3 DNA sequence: TGTGCCAGCAGTTTTGGGAGGCAAGCGGGGGGCCGTACAGATACGCAGTATTTT. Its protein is CASSFGRQAGGRTDTQYF.

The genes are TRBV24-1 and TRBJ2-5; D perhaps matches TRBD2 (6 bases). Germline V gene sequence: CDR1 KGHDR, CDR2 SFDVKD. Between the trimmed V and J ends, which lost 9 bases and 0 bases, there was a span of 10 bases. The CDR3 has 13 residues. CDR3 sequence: CATRGTNQETQYF. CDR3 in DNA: TGTGCCACCCGGGGGACCAACCAAGAGACCCAGTACTTC.

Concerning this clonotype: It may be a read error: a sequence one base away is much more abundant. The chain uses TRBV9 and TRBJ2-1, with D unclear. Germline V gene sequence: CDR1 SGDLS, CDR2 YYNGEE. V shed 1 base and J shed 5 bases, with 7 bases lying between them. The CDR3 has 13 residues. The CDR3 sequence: CASSVSVHNEQFF. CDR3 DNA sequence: TGTGCCAGCAGCGTATCAGTGCACAATGAGCAGTTCTTC.

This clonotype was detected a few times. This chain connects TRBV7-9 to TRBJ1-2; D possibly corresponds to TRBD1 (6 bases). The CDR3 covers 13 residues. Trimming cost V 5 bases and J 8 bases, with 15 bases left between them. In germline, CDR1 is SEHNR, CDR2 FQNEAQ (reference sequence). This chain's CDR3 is CASSTGYREGYTF. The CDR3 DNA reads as TGTGCCAGCAGCACAGGGTATCGAGAGGGCTACACCTTC.

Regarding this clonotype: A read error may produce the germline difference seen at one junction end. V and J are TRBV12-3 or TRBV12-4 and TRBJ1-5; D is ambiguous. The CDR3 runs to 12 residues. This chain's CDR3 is CASRLVPQPQHF. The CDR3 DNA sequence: TGTGCCAGCAGGTTAGTTCCTCAGCCCCAGCATTTT.

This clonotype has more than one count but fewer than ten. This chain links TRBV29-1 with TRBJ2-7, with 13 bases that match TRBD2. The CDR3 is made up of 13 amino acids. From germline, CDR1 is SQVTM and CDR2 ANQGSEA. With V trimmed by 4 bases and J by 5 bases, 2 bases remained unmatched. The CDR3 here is CSVVGLAGHEQYF. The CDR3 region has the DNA TGCAGCGTTGTGGGACTAGCGGGACACGAGCAGTACTTC.

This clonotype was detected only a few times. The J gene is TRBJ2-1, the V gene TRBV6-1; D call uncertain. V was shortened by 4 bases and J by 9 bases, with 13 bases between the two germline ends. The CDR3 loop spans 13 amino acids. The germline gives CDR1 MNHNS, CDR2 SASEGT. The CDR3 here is CASSAHSRTEQFF. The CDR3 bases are TGTGCCAGCAGTGCCCATTCTAGGACTGAGCAGTTCTTC.

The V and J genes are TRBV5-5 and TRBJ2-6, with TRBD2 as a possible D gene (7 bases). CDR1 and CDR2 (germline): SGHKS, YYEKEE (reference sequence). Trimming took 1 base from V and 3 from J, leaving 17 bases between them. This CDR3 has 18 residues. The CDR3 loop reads CASSLIVGGPYGANVLTF. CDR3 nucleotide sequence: TGTGCCAGCAGCTTGATCGTGGGGGGGCCGTATGGGGCCAACGTCCTGACTTTC.

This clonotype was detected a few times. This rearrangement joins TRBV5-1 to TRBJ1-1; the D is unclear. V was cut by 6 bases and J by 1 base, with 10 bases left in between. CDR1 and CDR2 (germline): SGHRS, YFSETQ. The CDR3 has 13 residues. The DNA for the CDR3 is TGCGCCAGCATGGATCCTGAGAACACTGAAGCTTTCTTT. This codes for CASMDPENTEAFF.

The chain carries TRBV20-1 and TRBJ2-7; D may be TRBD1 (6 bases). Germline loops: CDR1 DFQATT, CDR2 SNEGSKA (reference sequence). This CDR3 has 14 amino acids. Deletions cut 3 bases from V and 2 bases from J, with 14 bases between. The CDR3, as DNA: TGCAGTGCTAGGGAACAGGGAGTTCCCTACGAGCAGTACTTC. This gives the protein CSAREQGVPYEQYF.

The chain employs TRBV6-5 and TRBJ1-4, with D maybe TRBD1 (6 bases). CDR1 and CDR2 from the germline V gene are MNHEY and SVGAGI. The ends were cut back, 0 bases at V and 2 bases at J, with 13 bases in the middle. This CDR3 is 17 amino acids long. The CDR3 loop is CASSYSVQGTTNEKLFF. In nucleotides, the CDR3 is TGTGCCAGCAGTTACTCGGTGCAGGGGACGACTAATGAAAAACTGTTTTTT.

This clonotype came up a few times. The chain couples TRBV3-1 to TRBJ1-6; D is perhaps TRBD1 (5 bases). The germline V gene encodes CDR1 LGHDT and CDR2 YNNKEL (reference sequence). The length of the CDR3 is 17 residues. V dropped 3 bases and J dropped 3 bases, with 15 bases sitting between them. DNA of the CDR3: TGTGCCAGCAGCCACCTTGGGACTCCTTACTATAATTCACCCCTCCACTTT. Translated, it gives CASSHLGTPYYNSPLHF.

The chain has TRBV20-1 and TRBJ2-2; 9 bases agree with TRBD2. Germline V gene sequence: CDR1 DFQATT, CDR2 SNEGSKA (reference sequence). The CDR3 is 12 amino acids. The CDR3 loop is CRAGGGTGELFF. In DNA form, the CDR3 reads TGCAGAGCGGGGGGCGGAACCGGGGAGCTGTTTTTT.

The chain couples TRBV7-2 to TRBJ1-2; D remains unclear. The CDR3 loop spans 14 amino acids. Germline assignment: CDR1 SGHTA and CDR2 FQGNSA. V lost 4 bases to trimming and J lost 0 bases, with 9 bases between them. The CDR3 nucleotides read TGTGCCAGCAGCTCCCCCCAGGCTAACTATGGCTACACCTTC. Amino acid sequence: CASSSPQANYGYTF.

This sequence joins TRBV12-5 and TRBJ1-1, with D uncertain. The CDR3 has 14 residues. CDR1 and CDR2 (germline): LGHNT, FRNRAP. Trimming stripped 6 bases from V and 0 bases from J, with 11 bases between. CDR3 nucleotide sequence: TGTGCTAGTGGATGGGAGGGCCTGAACACTGAAGCTTTCTTT. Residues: CASGWEGLNTEAFF.

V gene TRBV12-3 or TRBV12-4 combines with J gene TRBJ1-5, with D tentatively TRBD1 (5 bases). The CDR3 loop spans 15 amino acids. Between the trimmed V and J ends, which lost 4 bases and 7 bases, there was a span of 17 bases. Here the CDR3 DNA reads TGTGCCAGCAGTTCAGTCCGGGAGCAGGGACAGCCCCAGCATTTT. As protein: CASSSVREQGQPQHF.

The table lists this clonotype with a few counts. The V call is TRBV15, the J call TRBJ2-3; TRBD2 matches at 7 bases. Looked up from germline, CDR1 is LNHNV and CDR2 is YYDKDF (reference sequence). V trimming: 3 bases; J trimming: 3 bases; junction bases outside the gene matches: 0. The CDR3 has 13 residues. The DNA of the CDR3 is TGTGCCACCAGCAGCGGGGGGACAGATACGCAGTATTTT. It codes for CATSSGGTDTQYF.

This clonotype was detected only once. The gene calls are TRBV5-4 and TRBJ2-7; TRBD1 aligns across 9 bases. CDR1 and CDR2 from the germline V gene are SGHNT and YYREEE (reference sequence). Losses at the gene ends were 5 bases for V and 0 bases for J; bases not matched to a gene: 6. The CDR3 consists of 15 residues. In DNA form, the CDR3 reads TGTGCCAGCAGAACAGGGGGCTTCGCCTCCTACGAGCAGTACTTC. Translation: CASRTGGFASYEQYF.